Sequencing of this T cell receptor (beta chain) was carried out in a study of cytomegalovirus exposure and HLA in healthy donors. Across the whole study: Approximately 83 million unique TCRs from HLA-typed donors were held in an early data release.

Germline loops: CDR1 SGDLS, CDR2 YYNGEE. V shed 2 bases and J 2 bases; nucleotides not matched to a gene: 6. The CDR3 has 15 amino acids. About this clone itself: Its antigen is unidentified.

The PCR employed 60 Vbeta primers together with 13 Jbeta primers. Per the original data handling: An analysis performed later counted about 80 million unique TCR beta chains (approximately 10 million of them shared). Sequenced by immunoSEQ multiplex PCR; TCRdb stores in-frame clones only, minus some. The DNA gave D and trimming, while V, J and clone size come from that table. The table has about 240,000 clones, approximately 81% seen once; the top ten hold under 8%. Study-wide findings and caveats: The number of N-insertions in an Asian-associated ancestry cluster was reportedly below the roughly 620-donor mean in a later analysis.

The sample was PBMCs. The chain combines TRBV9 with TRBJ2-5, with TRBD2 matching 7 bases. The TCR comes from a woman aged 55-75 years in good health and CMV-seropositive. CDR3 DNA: TGTGCCAGCAGCGTGGGAGGGGTCGCGCAAGAGACCCAGTACTTC. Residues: CASSVGGVAQETQYF.